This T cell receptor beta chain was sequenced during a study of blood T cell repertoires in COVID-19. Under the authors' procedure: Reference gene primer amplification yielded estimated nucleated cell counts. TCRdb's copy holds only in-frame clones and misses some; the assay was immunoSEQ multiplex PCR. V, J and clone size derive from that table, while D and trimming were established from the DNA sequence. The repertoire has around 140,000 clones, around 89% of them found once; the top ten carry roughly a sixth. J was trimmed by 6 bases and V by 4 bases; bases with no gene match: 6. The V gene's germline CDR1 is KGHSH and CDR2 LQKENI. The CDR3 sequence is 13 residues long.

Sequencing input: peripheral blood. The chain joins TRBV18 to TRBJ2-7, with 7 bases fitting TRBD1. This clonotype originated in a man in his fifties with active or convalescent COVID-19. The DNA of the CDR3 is TGTGCCAGCTCACTAGGGACAGCTGGCGAGCAGTACTTC. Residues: CASSLGTAGEQYF.